This T cell receptor (beta chain) was captured by sequencing in a study of cytomegalovirus exposure and HLA in healthy donors. The germline V and J ends were trimmed by 4 bases and 3 bases, with 14 bases remaining between them. The CDR3 is made up of 14 amino acids. Germline-derived CDR1 and CDR2 are SGHNT and YYREEE (reference sequence). Donors in the study were healthy people who gave bone marrow. Vbeta (60) and Jbeta (13) primers were used in the PCR. Original handling: Counted up in a later analysis, unique TCR beta chains came to about 80 million, with around 9.9 million shared. TCRdb's copy holds only in-frame clones and misses some; the assay was immunoSEQ multiplex PCR. V and J calls and clone size follow that table, whereas D and trimming were derived from the DNA. The table lists 150,000 to 200,000 clones, more than 85% of them singletons.

Sample: PBMCs. The chain combines TRBV5-4 with TRBJ2-7, with D tentatively TRBD1 (5 bases). This receptor was obtained from a woman between 18 and 30 years old in good health and CMV-seronegative. The CDR3 region has the DNA TGTGCCAGCAGCCTAAGGACAACCAGCTACGAGCAGTACTTC. Translated: CASSLRTTSYEQYF.